This TCR beta chain was sequenced during a study of blood T cells in healthy people across ages (dated by TCRdb to the mid-2010s). Looking at the study overall: Template switching captured roughly one uniquely barcoded TCR beta cDNA molecule per two T cells in model experiments. The donors were split into four age groups: young (average 16 years), middle-aged (39), aged (about 56) and long-lived (approximately 80). To avoid experimental bias, donors of different ages were spread randomly across the sequencing lanes. Age-related changes in TCR beta repertoire diversity were measured in the study by deep sequencing normalized with unique cDNA molecular identifiers. Using the same blood draw, the study looked at two additional independent replicas of 1 million unique cDNA reads for two donors, one aged 18 to 30 and the other aged 80 or older. Findings and caveats that apply to the study as a whole: There was a strong correlation between observed TCR beta diversity and the percentage of naive T cells measured by flow cytometry. Estimates of total diversity based on one million sequenced T cells were considered lower bounds and underestimates. The long-lived group showed more naive CD4+ T cells, fewer expanded clones and increased TCR diversity than the aged group, suggesting age selection. Because the CMV infection status of the donors was unknown, age-related changes in expanded clonotypes may potentially have been confounded. Since profiling was done on bulk unsorted PBMCs, naive and antigen-experienced compartments could not be conclusively compared. As age increased, observed TCR beta diversity per million T cells dropped in a roughly linear way, and a significant reduction was already evident by age 40.

Library preparation used 5' RACE. The reads were generated on an Illumina HiSeq 2500. The second PCR ran for roughly 7 to 11 cycles and used a J-beta primer mix along with a sample-barcoded 5' primer. A unique molecular identifier was introduced onto each TCR beta cDNA molecule by a template-switch 5' adaptor carrying 12 random nucleotides. At least 3 million CDR3-containing paired-end reads were obtained from each sample. First-strand cDNA synthesis was performed from all RNA using the Mint cDNA synthesis kit, with priming by a TRBC-specific oligonucleotide. Following uracil-DNA glycosylase treatment, all cDNA underwent a first 18-cycle PCR with the universal primers M1SS and BC2_uni_R. From the authors' description of their analysis: For normalization, 1 million high-quality reads were randomly selected from each sample, with every read carrying a distinct molecular identifier. Reads with shared molecular identifiers were discarded instead of being binned into consensus sequences. MiTCR, run with a Q25 quality threshold and the strictest error-elimination algorithm, handled CDR3 identification, clonotype clustering and error correction. A nonparametric unseen species model with Euler transformation was used to estimate lower-bound total TCR beta diversity. The public reads were run again by TCRdb, first through fastp at Q25 and then through MiXCR, and only productive beta chains were kept. Duplicate CDR3 protein sequences are folded into a single record with the most common DNA and genes. TCRdb, not the authors, supplied the V and J calls. Present in this sample are approximately 670,000 distinct CDR3 sequences, around two fifths of which were seen just once. The top ten clones comprise around 30% of the sample.

The V end gives up 5 bases and the J end 3 bases, leaving 11 bases in the junction not matched to a gene. CDR1 and CDR2 are drawn from the germline V gene: SGHTA, FQGNSA. The CDR3 runs 16 residues from the cysteine to the phenylalanine. Here the CDR3 DNA is all that survives: 48 bases in frame from base 1. The approximately 39 donors, aged about 6 to 100 years, were systemically healthy Caucasian individuals from Russia. Ten milliliters of peripheral blood were drawn from each donor into EDTA-treated Vacutainer tubes. Ficoll-Paque density-gradient centrifugation was used to isolate PBMCs, with at least 7 million per sample. Total RNA, at least 6 micrograms per sample, was extracted from PBMCs with Trizol reagent. Naive CD45RAhigh/CD27high T cell percentages were measured by flow cytometry on a PBMC aliquot from every donor. At least ten counts were recorded for this clonotype. Its antigen remains undetermined. No base qualities exist here, and no much larger clone lies one base off it.

This TCR came from a man older than 75 in good health. Recombination connected TRBV7-2 to TRBJ2-3; a stretch of 7 junction bases matches TRBD2. The specimen was blood. Here is the DNA: TGTGCCAGCAGCCCAGCGGGGACGGGACGTACAGATACGCAGTATTTT. Translated, it gives CASSPAGTGRTDTQYF.